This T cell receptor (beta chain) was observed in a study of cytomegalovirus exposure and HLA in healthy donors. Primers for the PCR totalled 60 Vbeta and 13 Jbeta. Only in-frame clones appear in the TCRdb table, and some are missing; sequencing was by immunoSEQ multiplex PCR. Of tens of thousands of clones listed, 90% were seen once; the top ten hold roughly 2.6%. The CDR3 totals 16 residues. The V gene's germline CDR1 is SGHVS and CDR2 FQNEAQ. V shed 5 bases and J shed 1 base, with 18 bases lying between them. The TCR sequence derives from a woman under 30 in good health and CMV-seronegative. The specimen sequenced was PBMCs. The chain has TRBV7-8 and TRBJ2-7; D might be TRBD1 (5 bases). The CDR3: CASSHRQRGMSYEQYF. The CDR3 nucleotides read TGTGCCAGCAGCCATCGACAGCGCGGAATGTCCTACGAGCAGTACTTC.